A selection of T cell receptor beta chains follows, all from one sample in a study of T cells in Graves' hyperthyroidism and ophthalmopathy. Via MiXCR, TCRdb re-called the multiplex PCR reads, giving one row per CDR3 protein. The top ten hold 7.5% to 9% of the sample, which has some 440,000 distinct CDR3 sequences, around 14% seen once. Sequencing was done on a sample of blood. These TCRs come from a woman between 18 and 29 years old with Graves' hyperthyroidism. Each CDR3 is given with its conserved first and last residue. A D gene is named only where the DNA matches it firmly. Some rows have no size entry. The others give once, few or many, or a class for an expanded clone.

size: few
D: TRBD1
V: TRBV7-9
J: TRBJ1-6
length: 14
DNA: TGTGCCAGCAGCCCCGGGACAGGTCTAGCACCCCTCCACTTT
CDR3: CASSPGTGLAPLHF

size: .
D: .
V: TRBV27
J: TRBJ1-6
length: 14
DNA: TGTGCCAGCAGAGGGGGGTCCTATAATTCACCCCTCCACTTT
CDR3: CASRGGSYNSPLHF

size: many
D: TRBD2
V: TRBV6-5
J: TRBJ2-3
length: 16
DNA: TGTGCCAGCAGTTACTCCGCGGGGGGGCTCACAGATACGCAGTATTTT
CDR3: CASSYSAGGLTDTQYF

size: many
D: TRBD2
V: TRBV3-1
J: TRBJ2-5
length: 13
DNA: TGTGCCAGCAGCCAAGAGGCTGGGGGGGCCCAGTACTTC
CDR3: CASSQEAGGAQYF

size: few
D: .
V: TRBV12-3/TRBV12-4
J: TRBJ2-3
length: 13
DNA: TGTGCCAGCAGTTCCCCTTTCCCAGATACGCAGTATTTT
CDR3: CASSSPFPDTQYF

size: .
D: .
V: TRBV5-1
J: TRBJ2-1
length: 15
DNA: TGCGCCAGTCTCGGACCGGGAGAAACTCGCAATGAGCAGTTCTTC
CDR3: CASLGPGETRNEQFF

size: many
D: .
V: TRBV11-1
J: TRBJ2-1
length: 15
DNA: TGTGCCAGCACCCGGGGGGCCGGTTCCTACAATGAGCAGTTCTTC
CDR3: CASTRGAGSYNEQFF

size: .
D: TRBD1
V: TRBV19
J: TRBJ1-2
length: 18
DNA: TGTGCCAGTAGTCCTGACCAGAATCCCCGGGACAGGGTTTATGGCTACACCTTC
CDR3: CASSPDQNPRDRVYGYTF

size: few
D: TRBD2
V: TRBV6-1
J: TRBJ2-1
length: 16
DNA: TGTGCCAGCAGTGGGACTAGCGGGGCGTCCTACAATGAGCAGTTCTTC
CDR3: CASSGTSGASYNEQFF

size: many
D: .
V: TRBV6-5
J: TRBJ1-2
length: 16
DNA: TGTGCCAGCAGTTACTACCGGTCAGGGGCGGCCTATGGCTACACCTTC
CDR3: CASSYYRSGAAYGYTF

size: many
D: .
V: TRBV5-6
J: TRBJ2-1
length: 15
DNA: TGTGCCAGCAGCTTGGGACGGGGGTTTCGAAATGAGCAGTTCTTC
CDR3: CASSLGRGFRNEQFF

size: many
D: TRBD2
V: TRBV5-1
J: TRBJ2-3
length: 15
DNA: TGCGCCAGCAGCTCGACTAGCGGGGGGCCAGATACGCAGTATTTT
CDR3: CASSSTSGGPDTQYF

size: few
D: .
V: TRBV29-1
J: TRBJ1-5
length: 14
DNA: TGCAGCGTGCTAAGTGGGTCTGGCAATCAGCCCCAGCATTTT
CDR3: CSVLSGSGNQPQHF

size: many
D: TRBD2
V: TRBV5-8
J: TRBJ2-1
length: 17
DNA: TGTGCCAGCAGCGAACCCCCGGGACTAGCGGGACTACGTGAGCAGTTCTTC
CDR3: CASSEPPGLAGLREQFF

size: many
D: TRBD2
V: TRBV6-1
J: TRBJ2-3
length: 16
DNA: TGTGCCAGCAGGGAGACTAGCACTTCTAGCACAGATACGCAGTATTTT
CDR3: CASRETSTSSTDTQYF

size: many
D: .
V: TRBV11-2
J: TRBJ2-1
length: 12
DNA: TGTGCCAGCAGCCCCGAGTACAATGAGCAGTTCTTC
CDR3: CASSPEYNEQFF

size: many
D: .
V: TRBV20-1
J: TRBJ2-7
length: 10
DNA: TGCAGTGCTAGCCGTTCTGAGCAGTACTTC
CDR3: CSASRSEQYF

size: many
D: .
V: TRBV12-3/TRBV12-4
J: TRBJ2-6
length: 15
DNA: TGTGCCAGCAGCCCCGGGGGTGAAGGGGCCAACGTCCTGACTTTC
CDR3: CASSPGGEGANVLTF

size: many
D: TRBD2
V: TRBV6-1
J: TRBJ2-7
length: 14
DNA: TGTGCCAGCACTAGCGGGCACAACACCTACGAGCAGTACTTC
CDR3: CASTSGHNTYEQYF

size: .
D: TRBD1
V: TRBV12-3/TRBV12-4
J: TRBJ1-1
length: 14
DNA: TGTGCCAGCACCCCGACAGGGGGCTTCACTGAAGCTTTCTTT
CDR3: CASTPTGGFTEAFF

size: many
D: .
V: TRBV5-6
J: TRBJ2-7
length: 15
DNA: TGTGCCAGCAGCATGGGCGGAGGCAGTCTTTACGAGCAGTACTTC
CDR3: CASSMGGGSLYEQYF

size: many
D: .
V: TRBV2
J: TRBJ2-4
length: 15
DNA: TGTGCCAGCAGCCCGGTAACGGGTTCTAAAAACATTCAGTACTTC
CDR3: CASSPVTGSKNIQYF

size: many
D: TRBD1
V: TRBV6-1
J: TRBJ2-7
length: 16
DNA: TGTGCCAGCAGTGAAGCCGGGACAGGCCCTACTTACGAGCAGTACTTC
CDR3: CASSEAGTGPTYEQYF

size: many
D: TRBD2
V: TRBV2
J: TRBJ2-1
length: 14
DNA: TGTGCCAGCAGGGCGGGGGGGCCGGTAAATGAGCAGTTCTTC
CDR3: CASRAGGPVNEQFF

size: many
D: TRBD2
V: TRBV12-3/TRBV12-4
J: TRBJ2-4
length: 15
DNA: TGTGCCAGCAGTTTCCCTAGCGGGGGACAAAACATTCAGTACTTC
CDR3: CASSFPSGGQNIQYF

size: .
D: TRBD1
V: TRBV25-1
J: TRBJ2-7
length: 15
DNA: TGTGCCAGCAGCCCTCCACGGACAGGGAACTACGAGCAGTACTTC
CDR3: CASSPPRTGNYEQYF

size: many
D: .
V: TRBV3-1
J: TRBJ1-1
length: 11
DNA: TGTGCCAGCAGCCTCAGGGCTGAAGCTTTCTTT
CDR3: CASSLRAEAFF

size: .
D: .
V: TRBV7-3
J: TRBJ1-6
length: 14
DNA: TGTGCCAGCAGCTTTGGCGGAGGGGGGTCACCCCTCCACTTT
CDR3: CASSFGGGGSPLHF

size: few
D: .
V: TRBV11-3
J: TRBJ2-5
length: 15
DNA: TGTGCCAGCAGCTTAGATGGAAGCAGCGCAGAGACCCAGTACTTC
CDR3: CASSLDGSSAETQYF

size: .
D: .
V: TRBV10-3
J: TRBJ1-5
length: 12
DNA: TGTGCCACCCGAACGGGGGAGGAGCCCCAGCATTTT
CDR3: CATRTGEEPQHF

size: .
D: TRBD1
V: TRBV19
J: TRBJ1-2
length: 13
DNA: TGTGCCAGTAGTATAGAGGACAGGGGTGGCTACACCTTC
CDR3: CASSIEDRGGYTF

size: many
D: TRBD2
V: TRBV6-1
J: TRBJ2-2
length: 14
DNA: TGTGCCAGTAAAGCGGGAGGTTTCAGCGGGGAGCTGTTTTTT
CDR3: CASKAGGFSGELFF

size: .
D: .
V: TRBV5-1
J: TRBJ1-2
length: 15
DNA: TGCGCCAGCAGCTTGGTGCCCCCGACTGCGAATGGCTACACCTTC
CDR3: CASSLVPPTANGYTF

size: many
D: TRBD2
V: TRBV7-2
J: TRBJ2-1
length: 14
DNA: TGTGCCAGCAGCTTAGATTTGGGGGGGAATGAGCAGTTCTTC
CDR3: CASSLDLGGNEQFF

size: .
D: TRBD2
V: TRBV5-1
J: TRBJ2-1
length: 16
DNA: TGCGCCAGCAGCTTTTTCCCAGCGGGAGCACTCAATGAGCAGTTCTTC
CDR3: CASSFFPAGALNEQFF

size: .
D: .
V: TRBV5-4
J: TRBJ2-3
length: 17
DNA: TGTGCCAGCAGCGGCCCTATCGTCGGGGGGCCCACAGATACGCAGTATTTT
CDR3: CASSGPIVGGPTDTQYF

size: .
D: .
V: TRBV11-2
J: TRBJ2-3
length: 14
DNA: TGTGCCAGCAGCCATTTAAACCCCCGAGATACGCAGTATTTT
CDR3: CASSHLNPRDTQYF

size: many
D: .
V: TRBV20-1
J: TRBJ1-6
length: 15
DNA: TGCAGTGCAGGGGTAACGGGATCCAAGGATTCACCCCTCCACTTT
CDR3: CSAGVTGSKDSPLHF

size: .
D: .
V: TRBV24-1
J: TRBJ2-2
length: 16
DNA: TGTGCCACCAGTGACTCTAGACTCGCCAACACCGGGGAGCTGTTTTTT
CDR3: CATSDSRLANTGELFF

size: many
D: .
V: TRBV18
J: TRBJ1-5
length: 13
DNA: TGTGCCAGCTCACCAGGGGGGGATCAGCCCCAGCATTTT
CDR3: CASSPGGDQPQHF

size: few
D: .
V: TRBV10-3
J: TRBJ1-2
length: 17
DNA: TGTGCCATCAGTGAGTCTTCAGGGAGAATAAGCCCCTATGGCTACACCTTC
CDR3: CAISESSGRISPYGYTF

size: many
D: .
V: TRBV7-2
J: TRBJ2-1
length: 13
DNA: TGTGCCAGCAGCACAGGACCTTCAAATGAGCAGTTCTTC
CDR3: CASSTGPSNEQFF

size: .
D: TRBD2
V: TRBV19
J: TRBJ2-1
length: 17
DNA: TGTGCCAGTAGTATAGGCCTAGCGGGGAGCTCCTACAATGAGCAGTTCTTC
CDR3: CASSIGLAGSSYNEQFF

size: many
D: TRBD1
V: TRBV27
J: TRBJ2-7
length: 15
DNA: TGTGCCAGCAGTTTATCCCGGACAGGTCCGTACGAGCAGTACTTC
CDR3: CASSLSRTGPYEQYF

size: many
D: TRBD2
V: TRBV20-1
J: TRBJ2-1
length: 15
DNA: TGCAGTGCCCGAGGGCTAGCGGTCGCCTACAATGAGCAGTTCTTC
CDR3: CSARGLAVAYNEQFF

size: .
D: .
V: TRBV19
J: TRBJ2-7
length: 15
DNA: TGTGCCAGTAGTATAGATAGTCGAGTAGAACACGAGCAGTACTTC
CDR3: CASSIDSRVEHEQYF

size: .
D: TRBD1
V: TRBV12-3/TRBV12-4
J: TRBJ2-7
length: 13
DNA: TGTGCCAGCAGTCGGACAGGGGGTATTGAGCAGTACTTC
CDR3: CASSRTGGIEQYF

size: many
D: .
V: TRBV5-8
J: TRBJ1-5
length: 16
DNA: TGTGCCAGCAGCCTAGGGCCAGGGGATGGCAATCAGCCCCAGCATTTT
CDR3: CASSLGPGDGNQPQHF

size: .
D: TRBD1
V: TRBV6-5
J: TRBJ2-1
length: 12
DNA: TGTGCCAGCAGTTTCGGACAGGGGGAGCAGTTCTTC
CDR3: CASSFGQGEQFF

size: many
D: .
V: TRBV12-3/TRBV12-4
J: TRBJ1-5
length: 13
DNA: TGTGCCAGCACCGTTTTAGTCGGGGGGCCCCAGCATTTT
CDR3: CASTVLVGGPQHF

size: many
D: TRBD2
V: TRBV20-1
J: TRBJ2-5
length: 15
DNA: TGCAGTGCTAGTCAAGGGACTAGCGGGGGGGAGACCCAGTACTTC
CDR3: CSASQGTSGGETQYF

size: many
D: TRBD2
V: TRBV9
J: TRBJ2-3
length: 16
DNA: TGTGCCAGCAGCGTAGAAGGTCTAGCGGACACAGATACGCAGTATTTT
CDR3: CASSVEGLADTDTQYF

size: many
D: TRBD1
V: TRBV5-5
J: TRBJ1-1
length: 14
DNA: TGTGCCAGCAGCTTGGCGCAGGGGGGCACTGAAGCTTTCTTT
CDR3: CASSLAQGGTEAFF

size: few
D: TRBD2
V: TRBV30
J: TRBJ2-5
length: 12
DNA: TGTGCCTGGAGCGGGGGGAAAGAGACCCAGTACTTC
CDR3: CAWSGGKETQYF

size: many
D: .
V: TRBV6-9
J: TRBJ1-4
length: 14
DNA: TGTGCCAGCAGGCCGACAGGACTAAATGAAAAACTGTTTTTT
CDR3: CASRPTGLNEKLFF

size: many
D: .
V: TRBV4-1
J: TRBJ2-7
length: 15
DNA: TGCGCCAGCAGCCAAGTCCCAGGACAGTCCTACGAGCAGTACTTC
CDR3: CASSQVPGQSYEQYF

size: many
D: .
V: TRBV5-1
J: TRBJ2-5
length: 14
DNA: TGCGCCAGCAGCAAAGGGGCATTCCAAGAGACCCAGTACTTC
CDR3: CASSKGAFQETQYF

size: many
D: TRBD2
V: TRBV6-1
J: TRBJ2-5
length: 16
DNA: TGTGCCAGCAGTGCCCGCCCGACTAGCGGCTATGAGACCCAGTACTTC
CDR3: CASSARPTSGYETQYF

size: many
D: .
V: TRBV13
J: TRBJ1-4
length: 15
DNA: TGTGCCAGCAGCTTATTCAGGCCAACTAATGAAAAACTGTTTTTT
CDR3: CASSLFRPTNEKLFF